The present entry profiles one T cell receptor (beta chain) with its context. One entry per CDR3 protein results from TCRdb running MiXCR on the RT-PCR reads. The data hold about 540,000 distinct CDR3 sequences, with 20% to 25% observed a single time. The sample is drawn from a study of response to subunit inactivated influenza vaccine. The CDR3 runs 13 residues. With 5 bases clipped from V and 0 bases from J, the junction kept 3 bases outside the gene matches. Germline CDR1 DFQATT, CDR2 SNEGSKA (reference sequence). These data also featured in a second study, about T cells expressing NK-cell markers. That study adds: Synthesis of TCR beta cDNA relied on 5'RACE template switching carrying UMIs. Sorted CD3+CD56+NKG2C+, CD3+CD56+NKG2C- and CD3+CD56-NKG2C+ T-cell subsets were beta-chain profiled. These clonotypes, the leaders elsewhere, also led the CD3+CD56-NKG2C+ fraction in four donors. It was still unclear whether expanded NKG2C+ T cell clones were HCMV specific.

This receptor was identified in a man aged 50-60 years who received an inactivated influenza vaccine. This chain uses TRBV20-1 with TRBJ2-7; TRBD2 aligns across 8 bases. This specimen consisted of CD4+ T cells sorted from PBMCs, obtained roughly 12 days after vaccination. The CDR3 nucleotides read TGCAGTGCTGGCAGCGGGAGCTCCTACGAGCAGTACTTC. It encodes CSAGSGSSYEQYF.